The 5 T cell receptor beta chains in this list originate from one sample, sequenced in a study of Graves' ophthalmopathy and Graves' hyperthyroidism. Amplification targeted the TCR beta CDR3 regions, with RNA transcripts as the source material. First-round RT-PCR used HTBI primers; second-round multiplex PCR followed. TCRdb recomputed calls from the multiplex PCR reads with MiXCR, one row per CDR3 protein. In the table there are around 470,000 distinct CDR3 sequences, 13% to 15% of which are singletons. The sequencing input was blood. These receptors all come from a woman aged 25 to 39 with Graves' ophthalmopathy.

The chain carries TRBV11-2 and TRBJ1-2, with TRBD1 identical over 7 bases. The V gene's germline CDR1 is SGHAT and CDR2 FQNNGV. The CDR3 runs 14 residues. With 3 bases clipped from V and 6 bases from J, the junction kept 7 bases outside the gene matches. The CDR3 spells CASSFDRAANGYTF. Written as DNA, the CDR3 is TGTGCCAGCAGCTTTGACAGGGCTGCGAATGGCTACACCTTC.

This clonotype is a singleton in its sample. This chain uses TRBV7-6 with TRBJ2-7; D is uncertain. Looked up from germline, CDR1 is SGHVS and CDR2 is FNYEAQ. V gave up 4 bases and J gave up 3 bases, with 22 bases separating them. This CDR3 region has 17 residues. The CDR3 loop reads CASSSHPLRTASYEQYF. DNA for the CDR3: TGTGCCAGCAGCTCCCACCCGCTGAGGACGGCGAGCTACGAGCAGTACTTC. The full variable domain, in which reference TRBV7-6 and TRBJ2-7 provide the parts outside the CDR3, is GAGVSQSPRYKVTKRGQDVALRCDPISGHVSLYWYRQALGQGPEFLTYFNYEAQQDKSGLPNDRFSAERPEGSISTLTIQRTEQRDSAMYRCASSSHPLRTASYEQYFGPGTRLTVT.

This clonotype was seen a few times. A read error may produce the germline difference seen at one junction end. The gene calls are TRBV7-9 and TRBJ2-2; D is unresolved. There are 15 residues in the CDR3. Germline values: CDR1 SEHNR, CDR2 FQNEAQ (reference sequence). The CDR3 coding sequence is TGTGCCAGCAGCCCCCCCGTCCTGGGCACCGAGGAGCTGTTTTTT. Translation gives CASSPPVLGTEELFF.

This clonotype showed up many times. This sequence joins TRBV6-5 and TRBJ1-5; TRBD1 might be the D (5 bases). V lost 5 bases and J lost 0, with 14 bases in between. Germline V CDR1 and CDR2: MNHEY, SVGAGI. This CDR3 has 16 amino acids. In nucleotides, the CDR3 is TGTGCCAGCAGTCACGGGCGGGGGGGTAGCAATCAGCCCCAGCATTTT. Protein product: CASSHGRGGSNQPQHF.

This clonotype was detected ten times or more. The V and J genes are TRBV10-3 and TRBJ2-5; D is possibly TRBD1 or TRBD2 (6 bases each). Germline V gene data show CDR1 as ENHRY and CDR2 as SYGVKD. Trimming took off 0 bases at V and 5 bases at J, with 13 bases between the two ends. The CDR3 is made up of 15 amino acids. CDR3 residues: CAISESIGGPETQYF. DNA of the CDR3: TGTGCCATCAGTGAGTCAATAGGGGGGCCGGAGACCCAGTACTTC.